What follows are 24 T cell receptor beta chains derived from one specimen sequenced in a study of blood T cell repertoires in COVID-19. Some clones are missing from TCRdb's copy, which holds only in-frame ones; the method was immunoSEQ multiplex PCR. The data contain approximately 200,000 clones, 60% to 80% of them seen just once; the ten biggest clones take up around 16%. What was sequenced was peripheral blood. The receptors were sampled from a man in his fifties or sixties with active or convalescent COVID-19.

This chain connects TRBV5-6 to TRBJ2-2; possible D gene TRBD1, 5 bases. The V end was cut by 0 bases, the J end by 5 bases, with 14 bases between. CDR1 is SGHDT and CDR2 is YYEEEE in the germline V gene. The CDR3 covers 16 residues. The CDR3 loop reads CASSLAGRVGTGELFF. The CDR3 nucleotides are TGTGCCAGCAGCTTGGCAGGCAGGGTGGGGACCGGGGAGCTGTTTTTT.

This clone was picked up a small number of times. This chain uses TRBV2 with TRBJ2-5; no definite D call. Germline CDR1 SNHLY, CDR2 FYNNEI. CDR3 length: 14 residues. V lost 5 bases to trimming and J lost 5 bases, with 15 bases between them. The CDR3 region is CASSLQATPETQYF. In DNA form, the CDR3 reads TGTGCCAGCAGTCTCCAGGCCACCCCGGAGACCCAGTACTTC.

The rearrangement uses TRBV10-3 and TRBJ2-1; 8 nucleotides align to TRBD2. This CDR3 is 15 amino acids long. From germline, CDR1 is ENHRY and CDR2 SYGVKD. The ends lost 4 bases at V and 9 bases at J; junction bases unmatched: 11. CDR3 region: CAISGGAGVNPEQFF. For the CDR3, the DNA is TGTGCCATCAGTGGAGGAGCGGGAGTTAACCCTGAGCAGTTCTTC.

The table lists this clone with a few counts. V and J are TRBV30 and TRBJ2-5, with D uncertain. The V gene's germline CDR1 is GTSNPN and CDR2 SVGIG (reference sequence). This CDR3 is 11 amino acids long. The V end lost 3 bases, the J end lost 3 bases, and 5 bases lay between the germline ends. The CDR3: CAWRSKETQYF. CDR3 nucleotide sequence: TGTGCCTGGAGGAGTAAAGAGACCCAGTACTTC.

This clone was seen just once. Here the CDR3 reads CACTGTGGSGANVLTF. The CDR3 DNA is TGTGCCTGTACCGGGACAGGGGGCTCTGGGGCCAACGTCCTGACTTTC. The chain carries TRBV30 and TRBJ2-6, with 11 bases fitting TRBD1. Germline CDR1 reads GTSNPN; CDR2 reads SVGIG (reference sequence). The CDR3 sequence is 16 residues long. Unmatched junction bases numbered 4, after V lost 6 bases and J lost 0 bases.

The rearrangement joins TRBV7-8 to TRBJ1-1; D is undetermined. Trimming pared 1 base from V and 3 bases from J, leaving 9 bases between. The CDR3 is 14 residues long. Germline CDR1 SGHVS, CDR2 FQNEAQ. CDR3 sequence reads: CASSLGATHTEAFF. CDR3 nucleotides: TGTGCCAGCAGCTTAGGGGCCACGCACACTGAAGCTTTCTTT.

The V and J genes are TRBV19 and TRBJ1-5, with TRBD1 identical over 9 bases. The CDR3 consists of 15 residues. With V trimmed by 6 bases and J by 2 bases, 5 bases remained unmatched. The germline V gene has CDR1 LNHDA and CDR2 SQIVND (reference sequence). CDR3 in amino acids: CASSMDRGRNQPQHF. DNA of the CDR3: TGTGCCAGTAGCATGGACAGGGGTCGCAATCAGCCCCAGCATTTT.

As DNA, the CDR3 is TGCGCCAGCAGCGGACTAGTCGGGGAGACCCAGTACTTC. Its protein is CASSGLVGETQYF. The V call is TRBV5-1, the J call TRBJ2-5; 7 bases are shared with TRBD2. Germline V gene data show CDR1 as SGHRS and CDR2 as YFSETQ. The CDR3 is made up of 13 amino acids. Losses at the gene ends were 4 bases for V and 5 bases for J; bases not matched to a gene: 5. Full variable domain (remainder filled in from reference TRBV5-1 and TRBJ2-5): KAGVTQTPRYLIKTRGQQVTLSCSPISGHRSVSWYQQTPGQGLQFLFEYFSETQRNKGNFPGRFSGRQFSNSRSEMNVSTLELGDSALYLCASSGLVGETQYFGPGTRLLVL.

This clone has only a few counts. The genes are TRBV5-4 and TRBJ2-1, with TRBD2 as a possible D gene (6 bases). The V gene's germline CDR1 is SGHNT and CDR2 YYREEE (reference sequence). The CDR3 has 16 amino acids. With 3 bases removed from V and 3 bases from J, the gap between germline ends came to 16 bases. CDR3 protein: CASSSWGSGGYNEQFF. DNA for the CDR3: TGTGCCAGCAGCTCCTGGGGTAGCGGAGGCTACAATGAGCAGTTCTTC.

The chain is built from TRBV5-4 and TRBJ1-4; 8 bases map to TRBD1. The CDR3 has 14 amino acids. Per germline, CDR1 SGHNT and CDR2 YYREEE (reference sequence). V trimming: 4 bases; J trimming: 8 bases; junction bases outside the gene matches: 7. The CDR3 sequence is CASSLDRGGEKLFF. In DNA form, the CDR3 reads TGTGCCAGCAGCCTCGACAGGGGAGGGGAAAAACTGTTTTTT.

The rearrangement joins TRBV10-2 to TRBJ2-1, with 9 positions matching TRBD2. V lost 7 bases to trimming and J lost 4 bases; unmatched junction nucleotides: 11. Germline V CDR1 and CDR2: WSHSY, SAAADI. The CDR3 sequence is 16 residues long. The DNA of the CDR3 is TGCGCCAGCACTGCCCCCGGGACTAGCCTTTACAATGAGCAGTTCTTC. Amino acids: CASTAPGTSLYNEQFF.

CDR3 coding DNA: TGTGCCAGCAGCTTTACCGGGACAGGGACTGGAAACACCATATATTTT. Translated, it gives CASSFTGTGTGNTIYF. V and J are TRBV7-2 and TRBJ1-3; 9 nucleotides align to TRBD1. Looked up from germline, CDR1 is SGHTA and CDR2 is FQGNSA. The V gene end was trimmed by 3 bases and the J gene end by 2 bases; junction bases not matched to a gene: 5. This CDR3 spans 16 amino acids.

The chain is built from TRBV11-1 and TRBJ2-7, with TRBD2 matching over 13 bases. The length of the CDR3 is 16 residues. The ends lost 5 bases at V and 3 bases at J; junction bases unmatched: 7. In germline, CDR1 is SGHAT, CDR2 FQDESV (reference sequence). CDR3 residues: CASSRTSGSPNYEQYF. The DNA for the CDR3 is TGTGCCAGCAGCCGGACTAGCGGGAGCCCAAACTACGAGCAGTACTTC.

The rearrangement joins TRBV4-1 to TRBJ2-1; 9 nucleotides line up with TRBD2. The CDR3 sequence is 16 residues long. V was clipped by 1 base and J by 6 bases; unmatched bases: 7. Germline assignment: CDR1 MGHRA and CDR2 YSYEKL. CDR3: CASSQVATSGSNEQFF. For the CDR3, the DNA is TGCGCCAGCAGCCAAGTAGCGACTAGCGGCTCCAATGAGCAGTTCTTC.

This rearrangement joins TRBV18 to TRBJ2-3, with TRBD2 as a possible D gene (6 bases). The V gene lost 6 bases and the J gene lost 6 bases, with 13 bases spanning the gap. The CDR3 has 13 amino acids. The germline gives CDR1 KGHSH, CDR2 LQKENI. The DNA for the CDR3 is TGTGCCAGCTCGAGAGGGGAGGTCGATACGCAGTATTTT. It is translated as CASSRGEVDTQYF. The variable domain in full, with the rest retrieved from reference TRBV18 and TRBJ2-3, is NAGVMQNPRHLVRRRGQEARLRCSPMKGHSHVYWYRQLPEEGLKFMVYLQKENIIDESGMPKERFSAEFPKEGPSILRIQQVVRGDSAAYFCASSRGEVDTQYFGPGTRLTVL.

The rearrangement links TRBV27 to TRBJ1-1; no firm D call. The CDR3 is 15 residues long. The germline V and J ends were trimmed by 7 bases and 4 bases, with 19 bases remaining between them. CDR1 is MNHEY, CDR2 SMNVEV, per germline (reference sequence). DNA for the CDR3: TGTGCCAGCATGCAAAGGAGGGAGCGAAGCACTGAAGCTTTCTTT. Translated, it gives CASMQRRERSTEAFF.

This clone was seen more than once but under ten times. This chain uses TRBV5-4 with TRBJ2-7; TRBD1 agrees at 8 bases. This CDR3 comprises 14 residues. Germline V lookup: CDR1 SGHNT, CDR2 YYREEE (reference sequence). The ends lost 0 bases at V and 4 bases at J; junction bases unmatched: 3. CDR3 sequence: CASSLDRGMYEQYF. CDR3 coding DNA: TGTGCCAGCAGCTTGGACAGGGGGATGTACGAGCAGTACTTC. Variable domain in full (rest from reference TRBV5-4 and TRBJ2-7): ETGVTQSPTHLIKTRGQQVTLRCSSQSGHNTVSWYQQALGQGPQFIFQYYREEENGRGNFPPRFSGLQFPNYSSELNVNALELDDSALYLCASSLDRGMYEQYFGPGTRLTVT.

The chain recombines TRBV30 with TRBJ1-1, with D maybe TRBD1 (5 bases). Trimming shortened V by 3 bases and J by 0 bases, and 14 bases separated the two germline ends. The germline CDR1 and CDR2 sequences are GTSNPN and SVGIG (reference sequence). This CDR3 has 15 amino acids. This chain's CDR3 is CAWRDKGWMNTEAFF. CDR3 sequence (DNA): TGTGCCTGGAGGGACAAGGGGTGGATGAACACTGAAGCTTTCTTT. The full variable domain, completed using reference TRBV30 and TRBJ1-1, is SQTIHQWPATLVQPVGSPLSLECTVEGTSNPNLYWYRQAAGRGLQLLFYSVGIGQISSEVPQNLSASRPQDRQFILSSKKLLLSDSGFYLCAWRDKGWMNTEAFFGQGTRLTVV.

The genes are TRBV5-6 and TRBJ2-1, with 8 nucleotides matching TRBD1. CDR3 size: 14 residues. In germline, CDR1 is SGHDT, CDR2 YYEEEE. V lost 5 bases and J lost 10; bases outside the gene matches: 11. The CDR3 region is CASSQQGGSEEQFF. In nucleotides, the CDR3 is TGTGCCAGCAGTCAACAGGGGGGAAGTGAAGAGCAGTTCTTC.

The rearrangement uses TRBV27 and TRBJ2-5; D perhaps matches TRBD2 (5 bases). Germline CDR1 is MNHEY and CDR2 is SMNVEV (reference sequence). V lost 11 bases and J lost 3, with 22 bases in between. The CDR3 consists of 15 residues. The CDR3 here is CAPKGLGVGEETQYF. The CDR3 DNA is TGTGCCCCCAAGGGTTTAGGAGTCGGGGAAGAGACCCAGTACTTC.

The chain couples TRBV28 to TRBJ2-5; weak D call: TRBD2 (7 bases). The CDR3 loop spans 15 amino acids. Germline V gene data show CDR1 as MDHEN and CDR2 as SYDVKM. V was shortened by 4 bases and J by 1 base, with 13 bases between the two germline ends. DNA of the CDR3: TGTGCCAGCAGTTCCCGGGGGGCAGCCCAAGAGACCCAGTACTTC. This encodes CASSSRGAAQETQYF.

CDR3 loop: CASRTENPYEQYF. CDR3 nucleotide sequence: TGTGCCAGCAGGACGGAGAACCCCTACGAGCAGTACTTC. The rearrangement links TRBV28 to TRBJ2-7; D gene unclear. The germline V and J ends were trimmed by 6 bases and 2 bases, with 11 bases remaining between them. The CDR3 length is 13 residues. The germline V gene encodes CDR1 MDHEN and CDR2 SYDVKM.

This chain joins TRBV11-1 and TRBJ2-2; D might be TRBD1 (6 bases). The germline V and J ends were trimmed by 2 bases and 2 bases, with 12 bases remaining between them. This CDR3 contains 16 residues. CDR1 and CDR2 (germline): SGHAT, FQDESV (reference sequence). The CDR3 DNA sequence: TGTGCCAGCAGCTTATCAGGGGTGGGCAACACCGGGGAGCTGTTTTTT. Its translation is CASSLSGVGNTGELFF.

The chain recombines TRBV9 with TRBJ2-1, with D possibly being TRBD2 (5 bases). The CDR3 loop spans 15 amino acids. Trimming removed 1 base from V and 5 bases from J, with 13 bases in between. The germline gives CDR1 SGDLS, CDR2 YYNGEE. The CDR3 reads CASSVLWTYNNEQFF. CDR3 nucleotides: TGTGCCAGCAGCGTACTCTGGACTTACAACAATGAGCAGTTCTTC. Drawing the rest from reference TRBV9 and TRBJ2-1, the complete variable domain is DSGVTQTPKHLITATGQRVTLRCSPRSGDLSVYWYQQSLDQGLQFLIQYYNGEERAKGNILERFSAQQFPDLHSELNLSSLELGDSALYFCASSVLWTYNNEQFFGPGTRLTVL.